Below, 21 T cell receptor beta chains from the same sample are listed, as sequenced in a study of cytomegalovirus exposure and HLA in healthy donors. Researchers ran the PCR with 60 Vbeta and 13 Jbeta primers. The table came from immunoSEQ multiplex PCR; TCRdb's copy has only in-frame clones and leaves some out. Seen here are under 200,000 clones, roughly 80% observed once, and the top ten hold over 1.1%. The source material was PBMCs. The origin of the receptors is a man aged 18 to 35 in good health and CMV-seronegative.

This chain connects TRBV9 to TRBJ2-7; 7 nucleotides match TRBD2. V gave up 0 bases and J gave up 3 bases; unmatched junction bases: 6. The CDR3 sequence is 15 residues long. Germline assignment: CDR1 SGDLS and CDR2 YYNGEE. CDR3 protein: CASSVVASGDYEQYF. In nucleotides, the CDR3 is TGTGCCAGCAGCGTAGTCGCTAGCGGTGACTACGAGCAGTACTTC.

The CDR3 DNA reads TGCGCCAGCAGCCTCACGGGGACTGAAGCTTTCTTT. Protein sequence: CASSLTGTEAFF. V is TRBV4-1 and J is TRBJ1-1; D gene uncertain. V was trimmed by 4 bases and J by 5 bases, leaving 8 bases between them. Germline values: CDR1 MGHRA, CDR2 YSYEKL. The CDR3 has 12 residues.

The CDR3 nucleotides read TGTGCCAGCAGCCTTGGACAGGGCTTATCTGGAAACACCATATATTTT. Translated: CASSLGQGLSGNTIYF. V and J are TRBV7-9 and TRBJ1-3, with TRBD1 identical over 8 bases. The length of the CDR3 is 16 residues. V lost 5 bases and J lost 1; bases outside the gene matches: 7. Germline lookup yields CDR1 SEHNR and CDR2 FQNEAQ (reference sequence).

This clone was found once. CDR3 residues: CASSQIPSGGSSYEQYF. DNA for the CDR3: TGTGCCAGCAGCCAGATTCCTAGCGGAGGGAGCTCCTACGAGCAGTACTTC. V gene TRBV7-9 combines with J gene TRBJ2-7, with TRBD2 identical over 7 bases. V gave up 5 bases and J gave up 0 bases; unmatched junction bases: 13. Germline-derived CDR1 and CDR2 are SEHNR and FQNEAQ (reference sequence). The CDR3 is 17 amino acids.

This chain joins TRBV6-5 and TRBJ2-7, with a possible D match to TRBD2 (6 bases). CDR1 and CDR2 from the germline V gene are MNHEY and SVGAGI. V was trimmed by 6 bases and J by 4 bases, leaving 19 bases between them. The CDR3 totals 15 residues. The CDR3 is CASSLGGPRGYEQYF. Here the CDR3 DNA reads TGTGCCAGCAGCCTCGGGGGACCTCGGGGGTACGAGCAGTACTTC.

The CDR3 sequence is CSGRQGGAGEAFF. The CDR3, as DNA: TGCAGCGGTAGACAGGGAGGAGCGGGTGAAGCTTTCTTT. The gene calls are TRBV29-1 and TRBJ1-1; 7 bases map to TRBD1. Germline V gene lookup returns CDR1 SQVTM and CDR2 ANQGSEA. J gave up 7 bases and V 7 bases, and 12 bases lay outside the gene matches. The CDR3 covers 13 residues.

The CDR3 sequence is CASSVTLAGGPETQYF. In nucleotides, the CDR3 is TGTGCCAGCAGCGTAACTTTAGCGGGAGGGCCAGAGACCCAGTACTTC. The rearrangement joins TRBV9 to TRBJ2-5, with 11 bases lining up with TRBD2. The CDR3 consists of 16 residues. The germline V gene has CDR1 SGDLS and CDR2 YYNGEE. The trim removed 1 base at V and 4 bases at J, leaving 6 bases unmatched.

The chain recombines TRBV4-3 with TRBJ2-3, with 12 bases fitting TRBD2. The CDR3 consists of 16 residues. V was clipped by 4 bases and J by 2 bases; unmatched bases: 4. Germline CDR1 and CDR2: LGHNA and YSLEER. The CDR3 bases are TGCGCCAGCAGCCTCGGGACTAGCGGGCTCACAGATACGCAGTATTTT. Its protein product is CASSLGTSGLTDTQYF.

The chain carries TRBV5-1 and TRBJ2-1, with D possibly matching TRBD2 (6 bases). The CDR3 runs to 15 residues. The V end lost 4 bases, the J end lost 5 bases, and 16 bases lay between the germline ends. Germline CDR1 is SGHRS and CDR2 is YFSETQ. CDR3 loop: CASSRKDYHNNEQFF. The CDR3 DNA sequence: TGCGCCAGCAGCAGGAAGGACTACCACAACAATGAGCAGTTCTTC.

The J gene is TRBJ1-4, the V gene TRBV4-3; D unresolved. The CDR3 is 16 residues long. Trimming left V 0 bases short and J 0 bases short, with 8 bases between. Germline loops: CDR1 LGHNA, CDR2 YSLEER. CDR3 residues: CASSQDGSATNEKLFF. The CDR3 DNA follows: TGCGCCAGCAGCCAAGACGGGTCTGCAACTAATGAAAAACTGTTTTTT.

The CDR3 DNA follows: TGTGCCAGCAGCTTAGGGTCTAGCGTCGAGCAGTACTTC. Translating gives CASSLGSSVEQYF. The chain recombines TRBV13 with TRBJ2-5; a weak D match, TRBD2 (6 bases). The J call may be in error: the DNA end matches TRBJ2-7 better. The V gene's germline CDR1 is PRHDT and CDR2 FYEKMQ (reference sequence). The CDR3 has 13 residues.

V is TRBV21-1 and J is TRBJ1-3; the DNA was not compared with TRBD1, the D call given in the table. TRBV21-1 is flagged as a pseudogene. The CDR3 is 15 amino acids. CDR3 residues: CASSRPGGRGNTIYF. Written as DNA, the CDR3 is TGTGCCAGCAGCAGGCCAGGGGGCCGTGGAAACACCATATATTTT.

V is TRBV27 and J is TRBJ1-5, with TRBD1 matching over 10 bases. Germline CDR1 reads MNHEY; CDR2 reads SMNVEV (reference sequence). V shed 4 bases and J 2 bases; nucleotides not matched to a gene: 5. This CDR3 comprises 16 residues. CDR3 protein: CASSSGTGVRNQPQHF. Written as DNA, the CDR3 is TGTGCCAGCAGTTCCGGGACAGGGGTTCGCAATCAGCCCCAGCATTTT.

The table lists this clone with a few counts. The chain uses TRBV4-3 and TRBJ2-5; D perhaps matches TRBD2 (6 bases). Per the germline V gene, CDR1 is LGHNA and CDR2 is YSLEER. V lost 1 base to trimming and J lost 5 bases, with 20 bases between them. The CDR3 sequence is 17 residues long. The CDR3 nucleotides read TGCGCCAGCAGCCAAGGGAGTGTTGGGACCGCGGGGGAGACCCAGTACTTC. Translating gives CASSQGSVGTAGETQYF.

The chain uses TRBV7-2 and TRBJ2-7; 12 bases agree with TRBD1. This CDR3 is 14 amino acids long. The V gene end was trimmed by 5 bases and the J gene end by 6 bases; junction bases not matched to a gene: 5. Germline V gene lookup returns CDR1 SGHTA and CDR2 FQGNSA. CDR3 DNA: TGTGCCAGCAGCGCCCTGGGACAGGGGGCCGAGCAGTACTTC. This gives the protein CASSALGQGAEQYF.

CDR3 coding DNA: TGTGCCAGCAGCTTTATGGGAGTAAGCGAGCAGTACTTC. This encodes CASSFMGVSEQYF. The chain has TRBV5-6 and TRBJ2-7; D perhaps matches TRBD2 (5 bases). The CDR3 is 13 residues long. Germline assignment: CDR1 SGHDT and CDR2 YYEEEE. V was trimmed by 2 bases and J by 6 bases, leaving 12 bases between them.

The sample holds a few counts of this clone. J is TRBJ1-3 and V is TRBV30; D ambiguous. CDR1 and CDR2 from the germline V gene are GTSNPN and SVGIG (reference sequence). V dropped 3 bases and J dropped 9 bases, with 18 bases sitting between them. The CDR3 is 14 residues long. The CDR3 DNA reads TGTGCCTGGAGGGCGGGTGGGGTGGAGGGCACCATATATTTT. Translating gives CAWRAGGVEGTIYF.

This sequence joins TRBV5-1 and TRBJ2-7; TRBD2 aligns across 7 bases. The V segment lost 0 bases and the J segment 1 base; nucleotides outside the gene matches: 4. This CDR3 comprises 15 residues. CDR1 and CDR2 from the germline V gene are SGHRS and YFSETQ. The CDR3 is CASSLANGGSYEQYF. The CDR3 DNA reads TGCGCCAGCAGCTTGGCCAACGGGGGGTCCTACGAGCAGTACTTC.

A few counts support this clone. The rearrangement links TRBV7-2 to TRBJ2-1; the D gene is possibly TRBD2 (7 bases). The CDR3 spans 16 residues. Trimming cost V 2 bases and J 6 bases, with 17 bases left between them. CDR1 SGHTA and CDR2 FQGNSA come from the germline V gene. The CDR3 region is CASSLMGGGVSNEQFF. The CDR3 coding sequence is TGTGCCAGCAGCTTAATGGGAGGGGGGGTAAGCAATGAGCAGTTCTTC.

In nucleotides, the CDR3 is TGTGCCAGTAGCACCAGGGGCTCAGATACGCAGTATTTT. Protein: CASSTRGSDTQYF. The gene calls are TRBV19 and TRBJ2-3, with a tentative D call TRBD1 (6 bases). The CDR3 sequence is 13 residues long. Germline CDR1 LNHDA, CDR2 SQIVND (reference sequence). V gave up 6 bases and J gave up 4 bases, with 11 bases separating them.

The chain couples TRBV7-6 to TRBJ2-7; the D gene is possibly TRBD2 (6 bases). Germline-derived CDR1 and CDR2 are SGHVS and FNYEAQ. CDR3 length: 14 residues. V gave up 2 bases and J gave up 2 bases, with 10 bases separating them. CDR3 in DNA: TGTGCCAGCAGCTTAAAGGGACTGCCCTACGAGCAGTACTTC. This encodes CASSLKGLPYEQYF.